The 14 T cell receptor beta chains given below trace back to one sample, sequenced in a study of cytomegalovirus exposure and HLA in healthy donors. The PCR ran on 60 Vbeta and 13 Jbeta primers. The assay was immunoSEQ multiplex PCR, and TCRdb's table has in-frame clones only and misses some. This table has over 65,000 clones, 75% to 85% appearing once. Sequencing was performed on PBMCs. The receptors here all came from a woman aged 40 to 50 in good health and CMV-seropositive.

This clone was recorded once. The gene calls are TRBV11-3 and TRBJ2-3; 9 bases line up with TRBD1. Losses at the gene ends were 5 bases for V and 7 bases for J; bases not matched to a gene: 10. CDR3 length: 15 residues. Germline values: CDR1 SGHNT, CDR2 YENEEA. This CDR3 reads CASSPGTGPLYTQYF. The CDR3 nucleotides read TGTGCCAGCAGCCCCGGGACAGGGCCTCTGTATACGCAGTATTTT.

V usage is TRBV2 and J usage is TRBJ2-1, with 7 bases identical to TRBD2. The germline gives CDR1 SNHLY, CDR2 FYNNEI. CDR3 length equals 13 residues. J lost 7 bases, V lost 6 bases, and 6 bases had no gene match. The CDR3 is CASSRLALNEQFF. CDR3 bases: TGTGCCAGCAGCAGACTAGCCCTAAATGAGCAGTTCTTC.

This clone was observed a few times. V is TRBV19 and J is TRBJ2-3; 10 bases match TRBD1. Germline lookup yields CDR1 LNHDA and CDR2 SQIVND (reference sequence). V lost 3 bases and J lost 0; bases outside the gene matches: 6. This CDR3 comprises 17 residues. The CDR3 here is CASSIRDRGLSTDTQYF. CDR3 sequence (DNA): TGTGCCAGTAGTATCCGGGACAGGGGACTGAGCACAGATACGCAGTATTTT.

The rearrangement joins TRBV6-5 to TRBJ1-5, with TRBD1 matching 7 bases. Germline lookup yields CDR1 MNHEY and CDR2 SVGAGI. V trimming: 5 bases; J trimming: 3 bases; junction bases outside the gene matches: 7. The CDR3 has 15 residues. Written as DNA, the CDR3 is TGTGCCAGCAGTGCGGACAGGAGGACCAATCAGCCCCAGCATTTT. Amino acid sequence: CASSADRRTNQPQHF.

This clone appeared a single time. The V call is TRBV6-1, the J call TRBJ1-2, with D unclear. This CDR3 region has 14 residues. V lost 2 bases, J lost 8 bases, and 15 bases lay in between. Germline lookup yields CDR1 MNHNS and CDR2 SASEGT. DNA of the CDR3: TGTGCCAGCAGTGAATCACTGGGCAGCGGAGGCTACACCTTC. Translation: CASSESLGSGGYTF.

The chain uses TRBV6-5 and TRBJ2-7, with TRBD1 identical over 7 bases. The CDR3 loop spans 14 amino acids. V gave up 6 bases and J gave up 0 bases; unmatched junction bases: 5. The germline V gene has CDR1 MNHEY and CDR2 SVGAGI. CDR3 sequence (DNA): TGTGCCAGCAGCTTACAGGGGAGCTCCTACGAGCAGTACTTC. Translation: CASSLQGSSYEQYF.

This chain joins TRBV7-9 and TRBJ2-3, with 11 bases that match TRBD2. The CDR3 totals 16 residues. V trimming: 3 bases; J trimming: 1 base; junction bases outside the gene matches: 3. The germline CDR1 and CDR2 sequences are SEHNR and FQNEAQ (reference sequence). CDR3 in DNA: TGTGCCAGCAGCTTGTCTAGCGGGGGGCGCACAGATACGCAGTATTTT. Residues: CASSLSSGGRTDTQYF.

This clone was seen more than once but under ten times. This chain joins TRBV7-8 and TRBJ1-6, with 8 bases aligning to TRBD1. Germline trimming cut 3 bases from V and 11 bases from J; bases unmatched to any gene: 9. The CDR3 length is 15 residues. CDR1 is SGHVS, CDR2 FQNEAQ, per germline. CDR3 region: CASSFRTGKSTPLHF. CDR3 bases: TGTGCCAGCAGCTTCCGGACAGGGAAATCAACACCCCTCCACTTT.

The chain couples TRBV30 to TRBJ1-2, with 11 bases that match TRBD1. The CDR3 runs to 13 residues. Germline V gene sequence: CDR1 GTSNPN, CDR2 SVGIG (reference sequence). Trimming at V came to 5 bases and at J to 3 bases, leaving 2 bases not matched to a gene. The CDR3 reads CAWGGQGDYGYTF. The CDR3 DNA is TGTGCCTGGGGGGGACAGGGGGACTATGGCTACACCTTC.

The genes are TRBV7-3 and TRBJ2-3; TRBD2 might be the D (6 bases). V lost 5 bases, J lost 0 bases, and 9 bases lay in between. Germline V CDR1 and CDR2: SGHTA, FQGTGA. The CDR3 contains 14 residues. The CDR3 region has the DNA TGTGCCAGCAGCCCCGGGACTAGCACAGATACGCAGTATTTT. Its translation is CASSPGTSTDTQYF.

Remarks on this clone: Other DNA sequences in the sample encode the same CDR3. This sequence joins TRBV7-9 and TRBJ2-7; 9 nucleotides line up with TRBD2. Germline values: CDR1 SEHNR, CDR2 FQNEAQ (reference sequence). This CDR3 has 13 amino acids. Trimming at V came to 7 bases and at J to 4 bases, leaving 5 bases not matched to a gene. The CDR3 region is CASTASGGYEQYF. The CDR3 nucleotides read TGTGCCAGCACCGCCAGCGGGGGGTACGAGCAGTACTTC.

In its sample, this clone was seen a few times. The rearrangement joins TRBV6-1 to TRBJ1-2, with D possibly matching TRBD1 (6 bases). The CDR3 spans 13 residues. Trimming left V 3 bases short and J 5 bases short, with 10 bases between. Germline assignment: CDR1 MNHNS and CDR2 SASEGT. CDR3 protein: CASSDGGWYGYTF. For the CDR3, the DNA is TGTGCCAGCAGTGATGGGGGCTGGTATGGCTACACCTTC.

A few counts support this clone. This chain uses TRBV5-4 with TRBJ1-1; possibly TRBD1 for D (6 bases). Germline values: CDR1 SGHNT, CDR2 YYREEE (reference sequence). The V gene lost 4 bases and the J gene lost 7 bases, with 17 bases spanning the gap. The CDR3 is 14 residues long. DNA of the CDR3: TGTGCCAGCAGCCACCGGGACAAAGGTATTGAAGCTTTCTTT. It yields the protein CASSHRDKGIEAFF.

This clone was picked up many times. The chain uses TRBV5-1 and TRBJ1-1; D not certain. V shed 4 bases and J shed 3 bases, with 10 bases lying between them. The CDR3 loop spans 13 amino acids. Looked up from germline, CDR1 is SGHRS and CDR2 is YFSETQ. The CDR3 region is CASSPQEDTEAFF. The CDR3 DNA reads TGCGCCAGCAGCCCCCAGGAGGACACTGAAGCTTTCTTT.